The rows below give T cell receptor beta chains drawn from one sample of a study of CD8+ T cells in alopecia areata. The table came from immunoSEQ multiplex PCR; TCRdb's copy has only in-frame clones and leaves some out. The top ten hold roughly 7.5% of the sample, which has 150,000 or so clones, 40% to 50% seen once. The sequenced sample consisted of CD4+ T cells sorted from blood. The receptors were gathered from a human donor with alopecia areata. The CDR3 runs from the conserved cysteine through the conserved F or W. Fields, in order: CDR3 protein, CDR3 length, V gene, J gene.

CDR3 protein: CASSLRTPSSYEQYF; CDR3 length: 15; V gene: TRBV7-8; J gene: TRBJ2-7
CDR3 protein: CASSLGTSSFYEQYF; CDR3 length: 15; V gene: TRBV5-4; J gene: TRBJ2-7
CDR3 protein: CASSEVAGGGVADTQYF; CDR3 length: 17; V gene: TRBV6-1; J gene: TRBJ2-3
CDR3 protein: CASSDTSGSSYEQYF; CDR3 length: 15; V gene: TRBV5-4; J gene: TRBJ2-7
CDR3 protein: CASSPPWAGSDNEQFF; CDR3 length: 16; V gene: TRBV18; J gene: TRBJ2-1
CDR3 protein: CASSASWTETQYF; CDR3 length: 13; V gene: TRBV7-2; J gene: TRBJ2-5
CDR3 protein: CASRNGRGRLANYGYTF; CDR3 length: 17; V gene: TRBV27; J gene: TRBJ1-2
CDR3 protein: CASSQELAGAGLADHTGELFF; CDR3 length: 21; V gene: TRBV4-1; J gene: TRBJ2-2
CDR3 protein: CASSFASSTGELFF; CDR3 length: 14; V gene: TRBV5-1; J gene: TRBJ2-2
CDR3 protein: CSALGNEQYF; CDR3 length: 10; V gene: TRBV20-1; J gene: TRBJ2-7
CDR3 protein: CASSWGTEAFF; CDR3 length: 11; V gene: TRBV6-5; J gene: TRBJ1-1
CDR3 protein: CASSAPPGQASGANVLTF; CDR3 length: 18; V gene: TRBV11-2; J gene: TRBJ2-6
CDR3 protein: CASSLSGRATPDTQYF; CDR3 length: 16; V gene: TRBV4-2; J gene: TRBJ2-3
CDR3 protein: CASSESWLGTNTEAFF; CDR3 length: 16; V gene: TRBV25-1; J gene: TRBJ1-1
CDR3 protein: CASSLARDRGNEQYF; CDR3 length: 15; V gene: TRBV5-1; J gene: TRBJ2-7
CDR3 protein: CASKPGHLHGYTF; CDR3 length: 13; V gene: TRBV5-1; J gene: TRBJ1-2
CDR3 protein: CASSGKNRGYTEAFF; CDR3 length: 15; V gene: TRBV5-1; J gene: TRBJ1-1
CDR3 protein: CASSLRGTEAFF; CDR3 length: 12; V gene: TRBV19; J gene: TRBJ1-1
CDR3 protein: CASSESVPPHSYNEQFF; CDR3 length: 17; V gene: TRBV10-2; J gene: TRBJ2-1
CDR3 protein: CACRTSGSNEQFF; CDR3 length: 13; V gene: TRBV19; J gene: TRBJ2-1
CDR3 protein: CASSGSGGPNEQFF; CDR3 length: 14; V gene: TRBV2; J gene: TRBJ2-1
CDR3 protein: CASSEEQTGHQPQHF; CDR3 length: 15; V gene: TRBV2; J gene: TRBJ1-5
CDR3 protein: CASSQSGRPYEQYF; CDR3 length: 14; V gene: TRBV6-1; J gene: TRBJ2-7
CDR3 protein: CASSPVGTVEKLFF; CDR3 length: 14; V gene: TRBV7-9; J gene: TRBJ1-4
CDR3 protein: CSVDFGRNQPQHF; CDR3 length: 13; V gene: TRBV29-1; J gene: TRBJ1-5
CDR3 protein: CASSPPSTGGGYTF; CDR3 length: 14; V gene: TRBV18; J gene: TRBJ1-2
CDR3 protein: CASSLDLRGYGYTF; CDR3 length: 14; V gene: TRBV7-9; J gene: TRBJ1-2
CDR3 protein: CAWSVGGQNYEQYF; CDR3 length: 14; V gene: TRBV30; J gene: TRBJ2-7
CDR3 protein: CASSTIAGGPGNEQFF; CDR3 length: 16; V gene: TRBV5-1; J gene: TRBJ2-1
CDR3 protein: CASSYSTNGANVLTF; CDR3 length: 15; V gene: TRBV6-5; J gene: TRBJ2-6
CDR3 protein: CASSLVAGAETQYF; CDR3 length: 14; V gene: TRBV5-6; J gene: TRBJ2-5
CDR3 protein: CAGSPTVRQVRGRETQYF; CDR3 length: 18; V gene: TRBV4-2; J gene: TRBJ2-5
CDR3 protein: CASSIGQGRSGANVLTF; CDR3 length: 17; V gene: TRBV19; J gene: TRBJ2-6
CDR3 protein: CASSLLAGGSYHEQYF; CDR3 length: 16; V gene: TRBV7-8; J gene: TRBJ2-7
CDR3 protein: CASSQSPTTSSYEQYF; CDR3 length: 16; V gene: TRBV23-1; J gene: TRBJ2-7
CDR3 protein: CASRKGSGANVLTF; CDR3 length: 14; V gene: TRBV9; J gene: TRBJ2-6
CDR3 protein: CASSLGLAVTDTQYF; CDR3 length: 15; V gene: TRBV7-9; J gene: TRBJ2-3
CDR3 protein: CASSPRQGGELFF; CDR3 length: 13; V gene: TRBV7-2; J gene: TRBJ2-2
CDR3 protein: CAWSVRSSRTDTQYF; CDR3 length: 15; V gene: TRBV30; J gene: TRBJ2-3
CDR3 protein: CASSIWDRVANEQFF; CDR3 length: 15; V gene: TRBV19; J gene: TRBJ2-1
CDR3 protein: CASSRLLSGANVLTF; CDR3 length: 15; V gene: TRBV13; J gene: TRBJ2-6
CDR3 protein: CATSRDSGGRRYNEQFF; CDR3 length: 17; V gene: TRBV15; J gene: TRBJ2-1
CDR3 protein: CASSLAGTVSTDTQYF; CDR3 length: 16; V gene: TRBV7-9; J gene: TRBJ2-3
CDR3 protein: CAWSQREGGTQYF; CDR3 length: 13; V gene: TRBV30; J gene: TRBJ2-5